What follows are 25 T cell receptor beta chains derived from one specimen sequenced in a study of cytomegalovirus exposure and HLA in healthy donors. Primers: 60 Vbeta forward and 13 Jbeta reverse. Assay: immunoSEQ multiplex PCR; the TCRdb copy retains only in-frame clones and omits some. Seen here are about 200,000 clones, about 78% observed once, and the top ten hold around 4%. Sequenced sample: PBMCs. All receptors derive from a male donor in good health and CMV-seronegative.

This chain links TRBV2 with TRBJ1-5; D might be TRBD1 (6 bases). Trimming left V 6 bases short and J 3 bases short, with 15 bases between. This CDR3 is 15 amino acids long. Per germline, CDR1 SNHLY and CDR2 FYNNEI. The CDR3 coding sequence is TGTGCCAGCAGCGAGGGGGGGGGCTACAATCAGCCCCAGCATTTT. Translation: CASSEGGGYNQPQHF.

The chain employs TRBV28 and TRBJ2-7; maybe TRBD1 (5 bases). Germline CDR1 and CDR2: MDHEN and SYDVKM. V gave up 4 bases and J gave up 6 bases, with 28 bases separating them. CDR3 size: 18 residues. The CDR3 DNA follows: TGTGCCAGCAGTTCCGTTTTCCCATCACTGCCAGGGTCGGCCGAGCAGTACTTC. Translating it yields CASSSVFPSLPGSAEQYF.

The chain recombines TRBV15 with TRBJ2-5, with D perhaps matching TRBD1 (6 bases). The germline V gene has CDR1 LNHNV and CDR2 YYDKDF (reference sequence). The CDR3 has 14 residues. The V gene lost 5 bases and the J gene lost 2 bases, with 12 bases spanning the gap. The CDR3 spells CATSDGQNQETQYF. The CDR3 DNA is TGTGCCACCAGCGACGGACAGAATCAAGAGACCCAGTACTTC.

This chain uses TRBV2 with TRBJ2-1; 9 bases map to TRBD1. The germline gives CDR1 SNHLY, CDR2 FYNNEI. The CDR3 is 15 amino acids. Trimming at V came to 5 bases and at J to 1 base, leaving 3 bases not matched to a gene. CDR3 in DNA: TGTGCCAGCAGTTCGGACAGGGGTTCCTACAATGAGCAGTTCTTC. This codes for CASSSDRGSYNEQFF.

The rearrangement uses TRBV7-9 and TRBJ1-1, with TRBD1 matching 7 bases. Trimming cost V 4 bases and J 4 bases; bases outside gene matches: 9. CDR1 and CDR2 from the germline V gene are SEHNR and FQNEAQ (reference sequence). The CDR3 consists of 15 residues. DNA for the CDR3: TGTGCCAGCAGCTCGCGTCCGACAGGGACCACTGAAGCTTTCTTT. Protein: CASSSRPTGTTEAFF.

This clone was recorded only once. The chain links TRBV5-1 to TRBJ1-1; weak D call: TRBD1 (5 bases). The ends were cut back, 0 bases at V and 4 bases at J, with 13 bases in the middle. Germline CDR1 reads SGHRS; CDR2 reads YFSETQ. The CDR3 has 15 residues. CDR3 coding DNA: TGCGCCAGCAGCTTGGATGTGGAAGGGGTCACTGAAGCTTTCTTT. It yields the protein CASSLDVEGVTEAFF.

The rearrangement links TRBV5-8 to TRBJ1-2; tentative D call: TRBD1 (5 bases). Germline CDR1 and CDR2: SGHTS and YDEGEE. V lost 3 bases, J lost 7 bases, and 13 bases lay in between. CDR3 size: 13 residues. CDR3 DNA sequence: TGTGCCAGCAGCTGGGGCCTTCTAGGTGGCTACACCTTC. It translates to CASSWGLLGGYTF.

V and J are TRBV30 and TRBJ2-5; TRBD2 aligns across 9 bases. The CDR3 runs to 13 residues. CDR1 is GTSNPN, CDR2 SVGIG, per germline (reference sequence). Trimming at V came to 3 bases and at J to 4 bases, leaving 3 bases not matched to a gene. The CDR3 DNA is TGTGCCTGGAGGACTAGCGGAAGAGAGACCCAGTACTTC. Residues: CAWRTSGRETQYF. The full variable domain, its missing parts supplied by reference TRBV30 and TRBJ2-5, is SQTIHQWPATLVQPVGSPLSLECTVEGTSNPNLYWYRQAAGRGLQLLFYSVGIGQISSEVPQNLSASRPQDRQFILSSKKLLLSDSGFYLCAWRTSGRETQYFGPGTRLLVL.

This rearrangement joins TRBV29-1 to TRBJ1-2, with TRBD1 as a possible D gene (5 bases). The CDR3 consists of 13 residues. Germline assignment: CDR1 SQVTM and CDR2 ANQGSEA. Trimming removed 4 bases at V and 0 bases at J, with 9 bases between. CDR3 sequence reads: CSVGGGTNYGYTF. The CDR3, as DNA: TGCAGCGTTGGCGGGGGGACTAACTATGGCTACACCTTC.

The V call is TRBV9, the J call TRBJ2-5; the D gene is possibly TRBD2 (6 bases). The germline gives CDR1 SGDLS, CDR2 YYNGEE. Trimming removed 0 bases at V and 10 bases at J, with 10 bases between. The CDR3 contains 12 residues. CDR3 region: CASSVDEGLQYF. CDR3 DNA: TGTGCCAGCAGCGTAGATGAGGGACTCCAGTACTTC.

This clone was picked up one time. This chain links TRBV25-1 with TRBJ2-3; D gene uncertain. The length of the CDR3 is 16 residues. V was shortened by 3 bases and J by 0 bases, with 13 bases between the two germline ends. Germline assignment: CDR1 MGHDK and CDR2 SYGVNS. The CDR3 DNA follows: TGTGCCAGCAGTGATAACAGCTTTATTAGCACAGATACGCAGTATTTT. This translates into CASSDNSFISTDTQYF.

This chain uses TRBV4-1 with TRBJ2-5; TRBD2 might be the D (7 bases). V lost 2 bases to trimming and J lost 2 bases, with 18 bases between them. This CDR3 region has 17 residues. Germline assignment: CDR1 MGHRA and CDR2 YSYEKL. The CDR3 sequence: CASSQRGGAGGQETQYF. The CDR3 DNA is TGCGCCAGCAGCCAACGTGGGGGGGCTGGGGGTCAAGAGACCCAGTACTTC.

The V and J genes are TRBV6-1 and TRBJ2-3; weak D call: TRBD2 (5 bases). CDR3 length: 13 amino acids. The V gene lost 2 bases and the J gene lost 4 bases, with 7 bases spanning the gap. The germline gives CDR1 MNHNS, CDR2 SASEGT. CDR3 residues: CASSEKLADTQYF. The CDR3 DNA follows: TGTGCCAGCAGTGAAAAACTAGCAGATACGCAGTATTTT.

J is TRBJ2-1 and V is TRBV6-1; 12 nucleotides match TRBD2. Germline CDR1 MNHNS, CDR2 SASEGT. This CDR3 spans 17 amino acids. The trim removed 4 bases at V and 9 bases at J, leaving 13 bases unmatched. The CDR3 DNA sequence: TGTGCCAGCAGTGCCGGACTAGCGGGGCTACAGTTGGTTGAGCAGTTCTTC. It encodes CASSAGLAGLQLVEQFF.

The J gene is TRBJ2-5, the V gene TRBV27, with 7 bases matching TRBD1. With the DNA end fitting TRBJ2-7 better, the J assignment may be wrong. Germline-derived CDR1 and CDR2 are MNHEY and SMNVEV (reference sequence). This CDR3 has 15 amino acids. CDR3 region: CASSGSGGPSYEQYF. The CDR3, as DNA: TGTGCCAGCAGTGGATCAGGGGGTCCCTCCTACGAGCAGTACTTC.

This chain uses TRBV27 with TRBJ2-2, with 10 bases identical to TRBD2. The germline V gene encodes CDR1 MNHEY and CDR2 SMNVEV (reference sequence). V lost 5 bases to trimming and J lost 7 bases; unmatched junction nucleotides: 4. CDR3 length: 14 amino acids. CDR3 region: CASSPGLAVGELFF. CDR3 sequence (DNA): TGTGCCAGCAGTCCCGGACTAGCGGTCGGGGAGCTGTTTTTT.

The chain joins TRBV28 to TRBJ1-5; TRBD1 might be the D (5 bases). The germline V gene encodes CDR1 MDHEN and CDR2 SYDVKM. The CDR3 is 16 amino acids. Trimming removed 3 bases at V and 1 base at J, with 13 bases between. The CDR3 DNA follows: TGTGCCAGCAGTTTTTATCGGGCAGGGAGCAATCAGCCCCAGCATTTT. Translated: CASSFYRAGSNQPQHF. Full variable domain (rest looked up from reference TRBV28 and TRBJ1-5): DVKVTQSSRYLVKRTGEKVFLECVQDMDHENMFWYRQDPGLGLRLIYFSYDVKMKEKGDIPEGYSVSREKKERFSLILESASTNQTSMYLCASSFYRAGSNQPQHFGDGTRLSIL.

CDR3 loop: CASTPERGEGLYSSYNEQFF. Written as DNA, the CDR3 is TGTGCCAGTACCCCAGAAAGGGGGGAGGGACTTTATAGCTCCTACAATGAGCAGTTCTTC. The chain uses TRBV19 and TRBJ2-1; TRBD2 is a possible D gene (7 bases). CDR3 length equals 20 residues. V lost 7 bases to trimming and J lost 0 bases, with 28 bases between them. The V gene's germline CDR1 is LNHDA and CDR2 SQIVND (reference sequence).

The CDR3 is CASSLQGAGNTIYF. CDR3 DNA: TGTGCCAGCAGTCTACAGGGCGCTGGAAACACCATATATTTT. V is TRBV27 and J is TRBJ1-3, with D tentatively TRBD1 (6 bases). V gave up 5 bases and J gave up 2 bases, with 10 bases separating them. Germline CDR1 reads MNHEY; CDR2 reads SMNVEV (reference sequence). The CDR3 spans 14 residues.

The chain has TRBV27 and TRBJ1-5; maybe TRBD1 (6 bases). Germline CDR1 MNHEY, CDR2 SMNVEV (reference sequence). The V end was cut by 1 base, the J end by 7 bases, with 17 bases between. The CDR3 sequence is 16 residues long. The CDR3 spells CASSLFGSGARQPQHF. The CDR3 nucleotides read TGTGCCAGCAGTTTATTCGGGTCAGGGGCGCGGCAGCCCCAGCATTTT.

This clone has a single count. The rearrangement joins TRBV28 to TRBJ2-1; D call uncertain. CDR3 length: 15 residues. The V end was cut by 2 bases, the J end by 1 base, with 9 bases between. Looked up from germline, CDR1 is MDHEN and CDR2 is SYDVKM. This CDR3 is CASSLVVISYNEQFF. CDR3 coding DNA: TGTGCCAGCAGTTTAGTAGTCATTTCCTACAATGAGCAGTTCTTC.

Only one count was recorded for this clone. This chain joins TRBV6-1 and TRBJ2-7; D may be TRBD1 (5 bases). Germline loops: CDR1 MNHNS, CDR2 SASEGT. This CDR3 has 11 residues. Trimming cost V 4 bases and J 5 bases, with 6 bases left between them. CDR3 region: CASSGGHEQYF. DNA for the CDR3: TGTGCCAGCAGTGGGGGCCACGAGCAGTACTTC.

V usage is TRBV23-1 and J usage is TRBJ2-7, with TRBD2 matching 9 bases. TRBV23-1 is flagged as an ORF with uncertain function. CDR3 length: 13 amino acids. CDR3 sequence: CAEGTSGSYEQYF. The CDR3 region has the DNA TGCGCTGAGGGAACTAGCGGGTCCTACGAGCAGTACTTC.

V usage is TRBV7-2 and J usage is TRBJ2-7; maybe TRBD2 (5 bases). This CDR3 has 15 residues. The V gene's germline CDR1 is SGHTA and CDR2 FQGNSA. The V end lost 1 base, the J end lost 3 bases, and 13 bases lay between the germline ends. The CDR3 loop is CASSLVGSVNYEQYF. CDR3 coding DNA: TGTGCCAGCAGCTTAGTGGGTAGCGTGAACTACGAGCAGTACTTC.

The rearrangement uses TRBV11-3 and TRBJ2-2, with a tentative D call TRBD2 (5 bases). Germline CDR1 reads SGHNT; CDR2 reads YENEEA. This CDR3 is 17 amino acids long. Trimming took 3 bases from V and 5 from J, leaving 19 bases between them. DNA for the CDR3: TGTGCCAGCAGCTTTAGAGGGAGCCGCCTAGGGACCGGGGAGCTGTTTTTT. The encoded protein is CASSFRGSRLGTGELFF.